This passage covers 17 T cell receptor beta chains from one sample sequenced in a study of cytomegalovirus exposure and HLA in healthy donors. Assay: immunoSEQ multiplex PCR; the TCRdb copy retains only in-frame clones and omits some. This table holds 100,000 or so clones, 86% found once. Sequencing was done on a sample of PBMCs. The receptors originated from a woman between 18 and 29 years old in good health and CMV-seropositive.

This sequence joins TRBV7-8 and TRBJ2-7; 10 nucleotides agree with TRBD1. The CDR3 runs 15 residues. The germline CDR1 and CDR2 sequences are SGHVS and FQNEAQ. V shed 0 bases and J 3 bases; nucleotides not matched to a gene: 2. CDR3 protein: CASSLARTGGYEQYF. The CDR3 DNA is TGTGCCAGCAGCTTAGCTAGGACAGGGGGCTACGAGCAGTACTTC.

The chain carries TRBV7-2 and TRBJ1-1, with no clear D. Germline V CDR1 and CDR2: SGHTA, FQGNSA. V was clipped by 2 bases and J by 3 bases, with 4 bases between them. The CDR3 is 12 residues long. CDR3 bases: TGTGCCAGCAGCTTACGTTACACTGAAGCTTTCTTT. Translating gives CASSLRYTEAFF.

The sample holds a few counts of this clone. This chain uses TRBV11-2 with TRBJ2-1; 9 bases are a match to TRBD1. CDR3 length: 16 residues. CDR1 and CDR2 from the germline V gene are SGHAT and FQNNGV. V dropped 2 bases and J dropped 8; count of bases not matched to a gene: 10. CDR3 nucleotide sequence: TGTGCCAGCAGCTTAATGGTGACAGGGGGAGGCGATGAGCAGTTCTTC. Amino acid sequence: CASSLMVTGGGDEQFF.

V gene TRBV5-6 combines with J gene TRBJ2-2; TRBD2 might be the D (6 bases). From germline, CDR1 is SGHDT and CDR2 YYEEEE. Trimming removed 4 bases from V and 0 bases from J, with 13 bases in between. There are 16 residues in the CDR3. CDR3 nucleotides: TGTGCCAGCAGCCGATTCGGAGGGACGAACACCGGGGAGCTGTTTTTT. Its translation: CASSRFGGTNTGELFF.

The V and J genes are TRBV11-3 and TRBJ2-1; D ambiguous. V was clipped by 5 bases and J by 8 bases, with 7 bases between them. Germline-derived CDR1 and CDR2 are SGHNT and YENEEA. This CDR3 region has 11 residues. CDR3 sequence: CASSLFYEQFF. The CDR3 nucleotides are TGTGCCAGCAGCCTATTCTATGAGCAGTTCTTC.

The chain uses TRBV5-1 and TRBJ2-4; 7 bases fit TRBD1. V shed 2 bases, J shed 0 bases, and the junction held 11 bases outside the gene matches. This CDR3 region has 18 residues. CDR1 and CDR2 (germline): SGHRS, YFSETQ. The CDR3 DNA reads as TGCGCCAGCAGCTTTGAACAGGGGCAGAACCTAGCCAAAAACATTCAGTACTTC. Encoded protein: CASSFEQGQNLAKNIQYF.

The chain employs TRBV19 and TRBJ2-2, with 13 bases fitting TRBD2. Germline V CDR1 and CDR2: LNHDA, SQIVND (reference sequence). After removal of 5 bases from V and 5 bases from J, the junction contained 5 bases not matched to a gene. There are 16 residues in the CDR3. For the CDR3, the DNA is TGTGCCAGTAGTCTCCGACTAGCGGGAGGAACCGGGGAGCTGTTTTTT. It yields the protein CASSLRLAGGTGELFF.

The chain carries TRBV7-9 and TRBJ2-5; 10 nucleotides align to TRBD2. V dropped 5 bases and J dropped 2; count of bases not matched to a gene: 5. CDR1 is SEHNR and CDR2 is FQNEAQ in the germline V gene (reference sequence). This CDR3 is 15 amino acids long. The CDR3 reads CASSNSGGRQETQYF. Here the CDR3 DNA reads TGTGCCAGCAGCAATAGCGGGGGGCGGCAAGAGACCCAGTACTTC.

V gene TRBV29-1 combines with J gene TRBJ2-3; 8 nucleotides line up with TRBD2. Germline V gene data show CDR1 as SQVTM and CDR2 as ANQGSEA. The CDR3 extends over 15 amino acids. V lost 6 bases to trimming and J lost 2 bases; unmatched junction nucleotides: 10. DNA for the CDR3: TGCAGCGTCAATAGAGCGGGGGTGGTCACAGATACGCAGTATTTT. It yields the protein CSVNRAGVVTDTQYF.

The CDR3 region is CASSYSGQDPYEQYF. CDR3 coding DNA: TGTGCCAGCAGTTACTCGGGACAGGATCCCTACGAGCAGTACTTC. V is TRBV6-5 and J is TRBJ2-7; TRBD1 aligns across 8 bases. The ends lost 0 bases at V and 2 bases at J; junction bases unmatched: 3. Germline CDR1 reads MNHEY; CDR2 reads SVGAGI. The CDR3 runs to 15 residues.

The V and J genes are TRBV6-6 and TRBJ1-2; the D is unclear. This CDR3 contains 15 residues. Trimming left V 0 bases short and J 2 bases short, with 10 bases between. From germline, CDR1 is MNHNY and CDR2 SVGAGI (reference sequence). The CDR3: CASSYSEGGNYGYTF. For the CDR3, the DNA is TGTGCCAGCAGTTACTCGGAAGGAGGGAACTATGGCTACACCTTC.

The chain has TRBV4-2 and TRBJ1-1; D is perhaps TRBD1 (6 bases). The CDR3 is 16 amino acids. Trimming took off 0 bases at V and 8 bases at J, with 19 bases between the two ends. CDR1 is LGHNA, CDR2 YNFKEQ, per germline. DNA for the CDR3: TGTGCCAGCAGCCAAGACTTAGCCCCAGGCAGGGGAGAAGCTTTCTTT. It yields the protein CASSQDLAPGRGEAFF.

The sample holds one count of this clone. The CDR3 here is CASGWAGGNEKLFF. The CDR3 DNA reads TGTGCCAGCGGATGGGCAGGGGGGAATGAAAAACTGTTTTTT. The chain has TRBV2 and TRBJ1-4, with 7 bases identical to TRBD1. CDR1 is SNHLY and CDR2 is FYNNEI in the germline V gene. The trim removed 8 bases at V and 5 bases at J, leaving 8 bases unmatched. The CDR3 contains 14 residues.

This chain joins TRBV28 and TRBJ2-7, with TRBD1 identical over 7 bases. Germline lookup yields CDR1 MDHEN and CDR2 SYDVKM. This CDR3 contains 15 residues. V shed 2 bases and J 7 bases; nucleotides not matched to a gene: 11. CDR3 loop: CASSLDQGDLREQYF. The CDR3 DNA reads as TGTGCCAGCAGTTTAGATCAGGGGGATTTGAGGGAGCAGTACTTC.

The rearrangement joins TRBV5-1 to TRBJ2-1, with no clear D. Germline-derived CDR1 and CDR2 are SGHRS and YFSETQ. V shed 0 bases and J shed 10 bases, with 11 bases lying between them. The CDR3 covers 13 residues. The CDR3 DNA reads TGCGCCAGCAGCTTGGATCGGAGTTGGGAGCAGTTCTTC. Protein product: CASSLDRSWEQFF.

The V call is TRBV5-6, the J call TRBJ2-2, with 7 bases that match TRBD1. CDR1 SGHDT and CDR2 YYEEEE come from the germline V gene. V shed 1 base and J 5 bases; nucleotides not matched to a gene: 5. The CDR3 totals 15 residues. CDR3 loop: CASSLWDSRTGELFF. For the CDR3, the DNA is TGTGCCAGCAGCTTGTGGGACAGCAGAACCGGGGAGCTGTTTTTT.

This sequence joins TRBV5-1 and TRBJ1-3, with D possibly being TRBD1 (6 bases). Germline values: CDR1 SGHRS, CDR2 YFSETQ. The V gene lost 6 bases and the J gene lost 2 bases, with 9 bases spanning the gap. The CDR3 is 13 residues long. The CDR3 DNA sequence: TGCGCCAGCACGGGGGGCCCTGGAAACACCATATATTTT. Residues: CASTGGPGNTIYF.